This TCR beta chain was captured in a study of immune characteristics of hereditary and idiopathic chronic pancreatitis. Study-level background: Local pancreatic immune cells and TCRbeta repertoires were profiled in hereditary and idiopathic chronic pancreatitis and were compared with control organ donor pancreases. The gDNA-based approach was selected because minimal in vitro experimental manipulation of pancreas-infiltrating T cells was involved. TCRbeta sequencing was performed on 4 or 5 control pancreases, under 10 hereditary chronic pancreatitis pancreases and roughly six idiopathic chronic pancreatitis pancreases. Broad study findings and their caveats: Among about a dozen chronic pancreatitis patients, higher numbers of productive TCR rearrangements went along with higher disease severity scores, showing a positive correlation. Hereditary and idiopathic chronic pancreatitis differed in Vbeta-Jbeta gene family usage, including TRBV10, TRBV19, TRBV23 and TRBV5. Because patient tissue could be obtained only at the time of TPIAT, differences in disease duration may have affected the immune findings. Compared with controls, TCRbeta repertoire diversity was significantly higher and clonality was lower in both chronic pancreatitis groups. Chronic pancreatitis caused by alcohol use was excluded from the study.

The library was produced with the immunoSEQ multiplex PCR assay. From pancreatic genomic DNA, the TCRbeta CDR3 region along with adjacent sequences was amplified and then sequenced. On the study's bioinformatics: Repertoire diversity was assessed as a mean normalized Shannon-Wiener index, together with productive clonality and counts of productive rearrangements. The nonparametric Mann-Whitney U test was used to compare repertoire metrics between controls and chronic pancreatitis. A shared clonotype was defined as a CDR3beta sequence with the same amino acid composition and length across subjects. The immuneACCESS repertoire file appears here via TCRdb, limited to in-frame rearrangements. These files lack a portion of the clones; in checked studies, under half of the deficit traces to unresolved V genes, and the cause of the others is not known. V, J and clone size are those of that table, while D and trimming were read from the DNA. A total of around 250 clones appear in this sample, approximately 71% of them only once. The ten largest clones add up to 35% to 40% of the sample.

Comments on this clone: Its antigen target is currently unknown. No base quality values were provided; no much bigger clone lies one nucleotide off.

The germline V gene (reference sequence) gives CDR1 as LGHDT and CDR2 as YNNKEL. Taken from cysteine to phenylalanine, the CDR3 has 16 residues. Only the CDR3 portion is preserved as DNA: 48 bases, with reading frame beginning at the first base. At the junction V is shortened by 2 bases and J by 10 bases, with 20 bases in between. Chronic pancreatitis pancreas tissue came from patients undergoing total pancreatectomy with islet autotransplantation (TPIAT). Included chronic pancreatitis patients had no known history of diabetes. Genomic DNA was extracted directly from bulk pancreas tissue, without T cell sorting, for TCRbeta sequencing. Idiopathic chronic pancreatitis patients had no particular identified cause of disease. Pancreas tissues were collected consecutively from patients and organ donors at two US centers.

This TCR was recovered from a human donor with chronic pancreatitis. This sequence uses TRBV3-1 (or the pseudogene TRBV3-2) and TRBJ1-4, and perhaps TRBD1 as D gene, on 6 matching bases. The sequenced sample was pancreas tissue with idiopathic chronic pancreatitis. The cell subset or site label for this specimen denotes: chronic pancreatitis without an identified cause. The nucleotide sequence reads TGTGCCAGCAGCCAAAACCTAAGACAGGTACCCGGAAAACTGTTTTTT. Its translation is CASSQNLRQVPGKLFF.